This record covers a single T cell receptor (beta chain). RNA extraction gave at least 5.5 micrograms of total RNA per sample. It was with a sample-barcoded 5' primer and a J-beta primer mix that a second PCR of roughly 6 to 11 cycles was run. TCRdb re-called the 5' RACE reads through MiXCR, storing one row per CDR3 protein. The sample carries 800,000 or so distinct CDR3 sequences, about half recorded once. The V and J ends lost 3 bases and 11 bases, in that order; junction bases with no gene match: 10. Germline assignment: CDR1 SQVTM and CDR2 ANQGSEA. CDR3 size: 13 residues. These data originate in a study of blood T cells in healthy people across ages.

The specimen was blood. The chain combines TRBV29-1 with TRBJ2-5; 9 bases match TRBD2. The sequence was collected from an older man in good health. CDR3 in DNA: TGCAGCGTTGACCTAGCGGGGAGCTCGGAGCAGTACTTC. Protein: CSVDLAGSSEQYF.